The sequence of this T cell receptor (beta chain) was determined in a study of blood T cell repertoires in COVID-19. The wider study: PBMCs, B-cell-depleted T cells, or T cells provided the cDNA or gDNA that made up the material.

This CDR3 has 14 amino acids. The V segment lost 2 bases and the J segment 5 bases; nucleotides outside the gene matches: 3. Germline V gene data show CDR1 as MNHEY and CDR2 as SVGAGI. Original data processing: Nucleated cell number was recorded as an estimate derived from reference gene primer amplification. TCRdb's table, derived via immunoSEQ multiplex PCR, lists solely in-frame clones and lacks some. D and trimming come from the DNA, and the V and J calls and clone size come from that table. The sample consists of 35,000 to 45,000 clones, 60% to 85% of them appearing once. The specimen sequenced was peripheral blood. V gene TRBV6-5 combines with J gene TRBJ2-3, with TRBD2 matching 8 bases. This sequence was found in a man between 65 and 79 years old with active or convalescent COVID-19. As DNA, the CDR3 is TGTGCCAGCAGTTACGGACTAGCTCAAGATACGCAGTATTTT. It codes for CASSYGLAQDTQYF.